This TCR beta chain was recorded in a study of radiotherapy plus CTLA-4 blockade in lung cancer. Measured with immunoSEQ multiplex PCR; TCRdb has only the in-frame clones, and not every one. The sample has 70,000 to 95,000 clones, about four fifths seen once. Trimming took 0 bases from V and 2 from J, leaving 10 bases between them. The CDR3 is 16 residues long. Germline V gene sequence: CDR1 MGHRA, CDR2 YSYEKL. This chain uses TRBV4-1 with TRBJ1-4; tentative D call: TRBD1 (6 bases). This sequence originates from a human donor with non-small cell lung cancer that progressed on radiotherapy plus ipilimumab. The sequencing used peripheral blood, collected from a patient treated with radiotherapy plus ipilimumab. The CDR3 reads CASSQDRTETNEKLFF. The CDR3 region has the DNA TGCGCCAGCAGCCAAGATCGGACAGAGACTAATGAAAAACTGTTTTTT.